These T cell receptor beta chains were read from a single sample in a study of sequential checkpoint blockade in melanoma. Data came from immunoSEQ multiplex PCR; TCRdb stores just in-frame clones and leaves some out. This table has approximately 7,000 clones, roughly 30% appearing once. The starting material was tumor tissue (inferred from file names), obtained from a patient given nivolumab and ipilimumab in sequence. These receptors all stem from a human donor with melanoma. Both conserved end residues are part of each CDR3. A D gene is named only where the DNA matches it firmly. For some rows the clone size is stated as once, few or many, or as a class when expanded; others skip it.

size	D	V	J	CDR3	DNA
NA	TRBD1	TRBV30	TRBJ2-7	CAWKTGTGAYEQYF	TGTGCCTGGAAAACCGGGACAGGGGCCTACGAGCAGTACTTC
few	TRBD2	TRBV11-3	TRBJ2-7	CASSQGGTSGRSGEQYF	TGTGCCAGCAGCCAGGGGGGGACTAGCGGGAGATCTGGGGAGCAGTACTTC
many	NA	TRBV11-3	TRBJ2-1	CASSPQTPPSSYNEQFF	TGTGCCAGCAGCCCCCAAACCCCTCCGAGCTCCTACAATGAGCAGTTCTTC
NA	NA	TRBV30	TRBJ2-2	CAWSVRGGGGELFF	TGTGCCTGGAGTGTAAGGGGCGGTGGCGGGGAGCTGTTTTTT
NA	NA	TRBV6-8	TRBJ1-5	CASSVRGNQPQHF	TGTGCCAGCAGTGTAAGGGGCAATCAGCCCCAGCATTTT
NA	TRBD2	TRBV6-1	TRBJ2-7	CASSEEAGALLGEQYF	TGTGCCAGCAGTGAAGAGGCGGGAGCTCTCTTGGGTGAGCAGTACTTC
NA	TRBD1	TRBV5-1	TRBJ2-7	CASSGGTGASYEQYF	TGCGCCAGCAGCGGCGGGACAGGAGCATCCTACGAGCAGTACTTC
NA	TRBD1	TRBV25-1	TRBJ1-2	CASTGQGYGYTF	TGTGCCAGCACGGGACAGGGGTACGGCTACACCTTC
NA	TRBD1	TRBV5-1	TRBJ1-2	CASSLDRDRTIYNYGYTF	TGCGCCAGCAGCTTGGACCGGGACAGGACCATCTATAACTATGGCTACACCTTC
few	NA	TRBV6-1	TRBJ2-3	CASSEGTVTDTQYF	TGTGCCAGCAGTGAAGGGACAGTCACAGATACGCAGTATTTT
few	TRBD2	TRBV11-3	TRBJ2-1	CASSLGSTSGTYNEQFF	TGTGCCAGCAGCTTAGGCTCGACTAGCGGCACGTACAATGAGCAGTTCTTC
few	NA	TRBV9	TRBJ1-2	CASSPSTGYGYTF	TGTGCCAGCAGCCCAAGTACGGGCTATGGCTACACCTTC
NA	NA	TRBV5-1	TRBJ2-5	CASSLARVEETQYF	TGCGCCAGCAGCTTGGCTAGGGTGGAAGAGACCCAGTACTTC
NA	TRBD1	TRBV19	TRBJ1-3	CASIGQVGNTIYF	TGTGCCAGTATCGGACAGGTTGGAAACACCATATATTTT
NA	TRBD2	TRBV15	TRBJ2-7	CATSRSGAGLYEQYF	TGTGCCACCAGCCGTAGCGGGGCAGGGCTCTACGAGCAGTACTTC
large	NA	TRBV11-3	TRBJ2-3	CASSLRSRADTQYF	TGTGCCAGCAGCTTGCGGTCGAGGGCAGATACGCAGTATTTT
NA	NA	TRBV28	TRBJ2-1	CASSLWGTPFRLRHEQFF	TGTGCCAGCAGTTTATGGGGGACACCTTTTCGACTCCGTCATGAGCAGTTCTTC
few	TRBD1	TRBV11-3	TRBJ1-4	CASSLGDSRNEKLFF	TGTGCCAGCAGCCTTGGGGACAGCCGTAATGAAAAACTGTTTTTT
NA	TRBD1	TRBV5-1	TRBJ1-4	CASSLDPGQGDEKLFF	TGCGCCAGCAGCTTGGACCCGGGACAGGGGGATGAAAAACTGTTTTTT
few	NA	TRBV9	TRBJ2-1	CASSVGPREQFF	TGTGCCAGCAGCGTAGGGCCCAGGGAGCAGTTCTTC
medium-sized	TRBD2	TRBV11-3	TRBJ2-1	CASSLSGGSYNEQFF	TGTGCCAGCAGCTTATCGGGAGGGTCTTACAATGAGCAGTTCTTC
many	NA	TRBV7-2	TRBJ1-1	CASSRPGLLEAFF	TGTGCCAGCAGCCGCCCAGGTCTCCTTGAAGCTTTCTTT
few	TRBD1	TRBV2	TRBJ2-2	CAGRQGRVTGELFF	TGTGCCGGTCGACAGGGTCGGGTTACCGGGGAGCTGTTTTTT
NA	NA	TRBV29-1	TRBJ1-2	CSVGVYQNYGYTF	TGCAGCGTTGGGGTCTACCAAAACTATGGCTACACCTTC
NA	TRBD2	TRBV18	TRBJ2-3	CASSQTSGDTQYF	TGTGCCAGCTCACAGACTAGCGGGGATACGCAGTATTTT
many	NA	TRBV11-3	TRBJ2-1	CASSLGGSYNEQFF	TGTGCCAGCAGCTTAGGGGGCTCCTACAATGAGCAGTTCTTC
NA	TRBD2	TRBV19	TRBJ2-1	CASSTGTINEQFF	TGTGCCAGTAGTACCGGGACTATCAATGAGCAGTTCTTC
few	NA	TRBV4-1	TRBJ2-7	CASSQDGTYEQYF	TGCGCCAGCAGCCAGGACGGGACCTACGAGCAGTACTTC
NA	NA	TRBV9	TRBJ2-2	CASAGIGTAGELFF	TGTGCCAGCGCGGGTATAGGAACGGCCGGGGAGCTGTTTTTT
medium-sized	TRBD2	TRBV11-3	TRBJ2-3	CASSLGLVGPTDTQYF	TGTGCCAGCAGCTTGGGACTAGTGGGGCCCACAGATACGCAGTATTTT
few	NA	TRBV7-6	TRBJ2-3	CASSSPPGLRTDTQYF	TGTGCCAGCAGCTCCCCTCCGGGACTCCGCACAGATACGCAGTATTTT
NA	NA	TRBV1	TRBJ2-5	CASSQDLWASGTLGRETQYF	NA
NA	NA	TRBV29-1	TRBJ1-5	CSVAQGGNQPQHF	TGCAGCGTTGCCCAGGGTGGGAATCAGCCCCAGCATTTT
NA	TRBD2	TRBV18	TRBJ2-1	CASSLAGISYNEQFF	TGTGCCAGCTCATTAGCGGGAATCTCCTACAATGAGCAGTTCTTC
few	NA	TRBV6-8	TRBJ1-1	CASSYFPSPNTEAFF	TGTGCCAGCAGTTACTTTCCATCCCCGAACACTGAAGCTTTCTTT
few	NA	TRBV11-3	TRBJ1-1	CASSPGGGGSRAFF	TGTGCCAGCAGCCCCGGGGGAGGAGGCTCTAGGGCTTTCTTT
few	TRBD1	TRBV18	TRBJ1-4	CASSPSIPGTGGEKLFF	TGTGCCAGCTCACCTTCGATCCCCGGGACAGGGGGTGAAAAACTGTTTTTT
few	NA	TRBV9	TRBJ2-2	CASSVESPLDTGELFF	TGTGCCAGCAGCGTAGAGTCCCCCCTGGACACCGGGGAGCTGTTTTTT
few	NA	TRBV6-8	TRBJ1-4	CASGEGFDEKLFF	TGTGCCAGCGGTGAGGGTTTTGATGAAAAACTGTTTTTT
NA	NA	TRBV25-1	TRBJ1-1	CASTPRNTEAFF	TGTGCCAGCACCCCACGAAACACTGAAGCTTTCTTT
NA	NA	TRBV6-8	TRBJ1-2	CASGGRGTTYGYTF	TGTGCCAGCGGGGGTAGAGGGACGACGTATGGCTACACCTTC
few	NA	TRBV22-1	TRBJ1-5	CASRLRGRHDQPQHF	TGTGCCAGCAGATTAAGGGGACGGCACGATCAGCCCCAGCATTTT
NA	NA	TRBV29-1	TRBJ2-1	CSVEDILGYNEQFF	TGCAGCGTTGAAGACATCCTCGGCTACAATGAGCAGTTCTTC
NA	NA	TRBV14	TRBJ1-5	CASSQGLGGTQHF	TGTGCCAGCAGCCAAGGGTTAGGGGGGACCCAGCATTTT
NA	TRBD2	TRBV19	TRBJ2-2	CASKSGGVTGELFF	TGTGCCAGTAAATCGGGAGGGGTCACCGGGGAGCTGTTTTTT
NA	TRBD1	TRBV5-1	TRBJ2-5	CASSRGQERGTQYF	TGCGCCAGCAGCCGGGGACAGGAGAGAGGGACCCAGTACTTC
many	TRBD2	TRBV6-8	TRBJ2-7	CASSRGTSWYEQYF	TGTGCCAGCAGCCGGGGGACTAGTTGGTACGAGCAGTACTTC
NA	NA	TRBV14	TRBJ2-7	CASSYLEYEQYF	TGTGCCAGCAGCTATCTAGAATACGAGCAGTACTTC
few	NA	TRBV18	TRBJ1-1	CASSPPDRGIMNTEAFF	TGTGCCAGCTCACCACCGGATCGGGGGATCATGAACACTGAAGCTTTCTTT
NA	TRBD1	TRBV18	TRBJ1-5	CASSPGTGLDEWPQHF	TGTGCCAGCTCACCGGGGACAGGGCTGGACGAGTGGCCCCAGCATTTT
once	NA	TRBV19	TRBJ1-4	CASSIGSKAEKLFF	TGTGCCAGTAGTATAGGGTCCAAGGCGGAAAAACTGTTTTTT
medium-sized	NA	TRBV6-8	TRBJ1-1	CASPGGFREAFF	TGTGCCAGCCCCGGCGGGTTTCGAGAAGCTTTCTTT
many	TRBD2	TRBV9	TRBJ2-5	CASSVVAGREETQYF	TGTGCCAGCAGCGTAGTAGCGGGAAGAGAAGAGACCCAGTACTTC